The 10 T cell receptor beta chains below were found in one sample sequenced in a study of CD8+ T cells in alopecia areata. RNA was isolated and reverse transcribed to cDNA, the sequencing template. Assay used: immunoSEQ multiplex PCR; TCRdb lists only in-frame clones, some missing. The table lists 200,000 to 250,000 clones, 64% of them singletons. The sample's treatment: oral pan-JAK inhibitor, 5-10 mg twice daily. The specimen comprised CD4+ T cells sorted from blood, sampled at week 4, from a patient treated with tofacitinib. Every receptor here comes from a human donor with alopecia areata.

The rearrangement joins TRBV9 to TRBJ1-6, with D unresolved. Germline CDR1 reads SGDLS; CDR2 reads YYNGEE. This CDR3 has 16 residues. Trimming cost V 1 base and J 8 bases, with 16 bases left between them. The CDR3: CASSVTPHMLDSPLHF. For the CDR3, the DNA is TGTGCCAGCAGCGTAACTCCGCACATGTTGGATTCACCCCTCCACTTT. Together with reference TRBV9 and TRBJ1-6, the CDR3 gives the full variable domain: DSGVTQTPKHLITATGQRVTLRCSPRSGDLSVYWYQQSLDQGLQFLIQYYNGEERAKGNILERFSAQQFPDLHSELNLSSLELGDSALYFCASSVTPHMLDSPLHFGNGTRLTVT.

V and J are TRBV5-1 and TRBJ1-5; D gene unclear. The V and J ends lost 4 bases and 2 bases respectively, with 13 bases between them. Germline V gene data show CDR1 as SGHRS and CDR2 as YFSETQ. The CDR3 is 15 amino acids. CDR3: CASSIGGSGNQPQHF. Here the CDR3 DNA reads TGCGCCAGCAGCATAGGAGGTAGCGGCAATCAGCCCCAGCATTTT.

V and J are TRBV4-2 and TRBJ2-7; D is undetermined. The V gene lost 0 bases and the J gene lost 4 bases, with 7 bases spanning the gap. The CDR3 sequence is 13 residues long. CDR1 and CDR2 from the germline V gene are LGHNA and YNFKEQ. This CDR3 reads CASSQESLYEQYF. The DNA for the CDR3 is TGTGCCAGCAGCCAAGAAAGTCTTTACGAGCAGTACTTC.

V gene TRBV2 combines with J gene TRBJ2-7; D is uncertain. There are 13 residues in the CDR3. The germline V and J ends were trimmed by 7 bases and 0 bases, with 10 bases remaining between them. Germline assignment: CDR1 SNHLY and CDR2 FYNNEI. CDR3 protein: CASNPFSSYEQYF. The DNA of the CDR3 is TGTGCCAGCAACCCGTTTAGCTCCTACGAGCAGTACTTC. The whole variable domain, filled in from reference TRBV2 and TRBJ2-7, reads EPEVTQTPSHQVTQMGQEVILRCVPISNHLYFYWYRQILGQKVEFLVSFYNNEISEKSEIFDDQFSVERPDGSNFTLKIRSTKLEDSAMYFCASNPFSSYEQYFGPGTRLTVT.

This clone was found once. CDR3 sequence: CASILEGVRTEAFF. The DNA of the CDR3 is TGTGCCAGCATCCTGGAGGGTGTAAGGACTGAAGCTTTCTTT. V usage is TRBV2 and J usage is TRBJ1-1; no reliable D call. Germline-derived CDR1 and CDR2 are SNHLY and FYNNEI. V gave up 7 bases and J gave up 5 bases, with 17 bases separating them. The CDR3 loop spans 14 amino acids.

J is TRBJ1-2 and V is TRBV10-3; 7 nucleotides line up with TRBD1. This CDR3 spans 16 amino acids. The junction had 10 bases not matched to a gene; V was cut back by 0 bases and J by 6 bases. The germline V gene encodes CDR1 ENHRY and CDR2 SYGVKD. The CDR3 spells CAISESRGGGADGYTF. The CDR3 DNA follows: TGTGCCATCAGTGAGTCTAGAGGAGGGGGCGCAGATGGCTACACCTTC.

The chain couples TRBV11-3 to TRBJ1-1, with TRBD1 as a possible D gene (5 bases). Germline V gene lookup returns CDR1 SGHNT and CDR2 YENEEA. This CDR3 spans 13 amino acids. The V gene lost 4 bases and the J gene lost 1 base, with 7 bases spanning the gap. The CDR3 loop is CASSSGRNTEAFF. CDR3 bases: TGTGCCAGCAGCTCGGGGCGGAACACTGAAGCTTTCTTT.

The V and J genes are TRBV30 and TRBJ1-1; D gene uncertain. Germline assignment: CDR1 GTSNPN and CDR2 SVGIG (reference sequence). Trimming left V 0 bases short and J 0 bases short, with 5 bases between. This CDR3 comprises 13 residues. The CDR3 spells CAWSVWVNTEAFF. DNA for the CDR3: TGTGCCTGGAGTGTGTGGGTGAACACTGAAGCTTTCTTT.

V usage is TRBV5-1 and J usage is TRBJ2-5, with D unclear. CDR3 length: 14 amino acids. CDR1 is SGHRS, CDR2 YFSETQ, per germline. V was pared by 0 bases and J by 1 base, with 7 bases between. The CDR3 region has the DNA TGCGCCAGCAGCTTGGCGGCAATCCAAGAGACCCAGTACTTC. It encodes CASSLAAIQETQYF.

This clone is a singleton in its sample. The chain is built from TRBV6-5 and TRBJ1-2, with D perhaps TRBD1 (6 bases). Germline assignment: CDR1 MNHEY and CDR2 SVGAGI. Trimming cost V 5 bases and J 5 bases, with 15 bases left between them. The CDR3 is 14 amino acids. The CDR3 DNA reads TGTGCCAGCAGTCTATCGGGGCAGGGGTATGGCTACACCTTC. Translated, it gives CASSLSGQGYGYTF.